This T cell receptor (beta chain) was sequenced during a study of cytomegalovirus exposure and HLA in healthy donors. CDR3 length: 12 amino acids. V gave up 0 bases and J gave up 8 bases; unmatched junction bases: 1. Germline V gene lookup returns CDR1 SGDLS and CDR2 YYNGEE. PCR involved 60 Vbeta and 13 Jbeta primers. In the study's own analysis: An analysis that came later counted 70 million to 100 million unique TCR beta chains, 9 million to 12 million shared. Sequenced by immunoSEQ multiplex PCR; TCRdb stores in-frame clones only, minus some. V, J and clone size were drawn from that table, and D and trimming were deduced from the DNA. The data contain roughly 150,000 clones, 60% to 80% of them singletons.

The clonotype comes from a man between 18 and 29 years old in good health and CMV-seropositive. The specimen sequenced was PBMCs. The V and J genes are TRBV9 and TRBJ1-1; 7 nucleotides line up with TRBD1. This CDR3 is CASSVGTGEAFF. CDR3 in DNA: TGTGCCAGCAGCGTAGGGACAGGCGAAGCTTTCTTT.